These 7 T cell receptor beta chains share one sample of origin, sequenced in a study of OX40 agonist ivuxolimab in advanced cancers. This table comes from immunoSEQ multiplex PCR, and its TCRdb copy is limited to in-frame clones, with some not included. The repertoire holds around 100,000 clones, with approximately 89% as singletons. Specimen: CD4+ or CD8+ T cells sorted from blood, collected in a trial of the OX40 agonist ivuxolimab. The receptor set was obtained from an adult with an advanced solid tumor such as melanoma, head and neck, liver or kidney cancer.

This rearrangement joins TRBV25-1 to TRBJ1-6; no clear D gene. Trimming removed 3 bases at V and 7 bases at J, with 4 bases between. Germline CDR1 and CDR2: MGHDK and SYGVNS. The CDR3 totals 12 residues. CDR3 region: CASSDTNSPLHF. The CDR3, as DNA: TGTGCCAGCAGTGATACCAATTCACCCCTCCACTTT.

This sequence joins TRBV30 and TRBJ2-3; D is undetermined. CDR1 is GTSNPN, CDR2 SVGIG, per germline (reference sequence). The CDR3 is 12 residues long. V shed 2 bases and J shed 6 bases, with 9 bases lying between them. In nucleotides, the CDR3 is TGTGCCTGGAGTAATGGCTTGGATACGCAGTATTTT. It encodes CAWSNGLDTQYF.

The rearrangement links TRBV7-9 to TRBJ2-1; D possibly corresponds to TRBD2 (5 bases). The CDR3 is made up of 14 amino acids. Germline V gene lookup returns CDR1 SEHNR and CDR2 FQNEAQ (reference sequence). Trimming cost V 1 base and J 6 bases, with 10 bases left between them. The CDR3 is CASSLGGPLNEQFF. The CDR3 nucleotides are TGTGCCAGCAGCTTAGGAGGGCCGCTCAATGAGCAGTTCTTC.

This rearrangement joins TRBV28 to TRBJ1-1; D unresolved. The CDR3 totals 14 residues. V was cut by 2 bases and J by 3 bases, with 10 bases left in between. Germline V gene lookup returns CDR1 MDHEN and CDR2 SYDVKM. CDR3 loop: CASSLLTAYTEAFF. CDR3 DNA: TGTGCCAGCAGTTTACTGACGGCGTACACTGAAGCTTTCTTT. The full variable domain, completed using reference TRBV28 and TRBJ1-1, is DVKVTQSSRYLVKRTGEKVFLECVQDMDHENMFWYRQDPGLGLRLIYFSYDVKMKEKGDIPEGYSVSREKKERFSLILESASTNQTSMYLCASSLLTAYTEAFFGQGTRLTVV.

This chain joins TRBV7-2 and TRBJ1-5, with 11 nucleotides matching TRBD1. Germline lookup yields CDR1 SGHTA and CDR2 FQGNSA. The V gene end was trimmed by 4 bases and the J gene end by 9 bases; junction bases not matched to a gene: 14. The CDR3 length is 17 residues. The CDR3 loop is CASSYRGGTGGSGPQHF. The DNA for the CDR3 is TGTGCCAGCAGCTATAGGGGCGGGACAGGGGGTTCGGGGCCCCAGCATTTT.

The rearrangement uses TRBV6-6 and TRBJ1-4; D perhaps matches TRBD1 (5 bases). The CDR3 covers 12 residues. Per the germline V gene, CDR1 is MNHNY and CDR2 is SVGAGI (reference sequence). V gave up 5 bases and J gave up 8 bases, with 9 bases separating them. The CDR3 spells CASSGTAEKLFF. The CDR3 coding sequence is TGTGCCAGCAGTGGGACGGCAGAAAAACTGTTTTTT.

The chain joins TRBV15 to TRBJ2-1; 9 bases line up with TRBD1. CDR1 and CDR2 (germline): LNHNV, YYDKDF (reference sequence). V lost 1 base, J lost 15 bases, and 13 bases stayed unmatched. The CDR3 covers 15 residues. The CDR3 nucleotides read TGTGCCACCAGCAGAGGGACGCTCCGGGACAGGGTTCCGTTCTTC. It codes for CATSRGTLRDRVPFF.